This record concerns one TCR beta chain sequence. V shed 6 bases, J shed 6 bases, and the junction held 14 bases outside the gene matches. Looked up from germline, CDR1 is MNHEY and CDR2 is SMNVEV (reference sequence). The CDR3 loop spans 16 amino acids. The sample comes from a study of T cell repertoires in cytomegalovirus infection. Study-level information: CMV infection and matching HLA type were both indicated by public TCR beta signatures.

TCRdb analysed the reads with MiXCR anew, one entry per CDR3 protein. The sample has about 740,000 distinct CDR3 sequences, less than 40% seen once. The source of this sequence is a human donor in good health (CMV status not recorded). Some clones in this sample may be carry-over from other donors' samples. Material for sequencing was PBMCs. The rearrangement links TRBV27 to TRBJ2-1, with TRBD2 matching 7 bases. CDR3 sequence: CASRLKAGPPGNEQFF. Written as DNA, the CDR3 is TGTGCCAGCAGACTAAAAGCGGGGCCCCCCGGCAATGAGCAGTTCTTC.